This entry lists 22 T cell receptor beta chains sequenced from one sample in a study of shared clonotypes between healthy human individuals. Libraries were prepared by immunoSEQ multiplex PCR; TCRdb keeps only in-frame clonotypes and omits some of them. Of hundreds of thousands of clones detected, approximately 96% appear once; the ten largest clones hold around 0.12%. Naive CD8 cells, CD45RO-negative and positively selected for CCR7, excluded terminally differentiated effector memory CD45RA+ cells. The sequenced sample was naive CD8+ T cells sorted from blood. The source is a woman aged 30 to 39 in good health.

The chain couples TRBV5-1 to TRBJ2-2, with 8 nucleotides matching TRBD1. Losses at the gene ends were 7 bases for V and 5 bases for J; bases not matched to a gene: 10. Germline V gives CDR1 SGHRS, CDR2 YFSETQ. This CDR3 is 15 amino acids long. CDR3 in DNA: TGCGCCAGCGACGACGCAGGGGGCAGTACCGGGGAGCTGTTTTTT. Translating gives CASDDAGGSTGELFF.

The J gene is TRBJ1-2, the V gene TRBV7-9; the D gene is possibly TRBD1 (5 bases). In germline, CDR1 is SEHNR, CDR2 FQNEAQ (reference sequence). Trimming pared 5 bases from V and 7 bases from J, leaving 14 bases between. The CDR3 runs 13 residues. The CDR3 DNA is TGTGCCAGCAGCCTCAGGCCCGGGGCTGGCTACACCTTC. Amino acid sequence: CASSLRPGAGYTF.

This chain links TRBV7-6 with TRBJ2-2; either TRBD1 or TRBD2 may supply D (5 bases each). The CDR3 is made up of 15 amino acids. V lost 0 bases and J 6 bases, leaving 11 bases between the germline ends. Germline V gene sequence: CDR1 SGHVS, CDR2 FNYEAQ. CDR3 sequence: CASSLAILGAGELFF. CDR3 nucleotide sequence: TGTGCCAGCAGCTTAGCGATCCTGGGGGCCGGGGAGCTGTTTTTT.

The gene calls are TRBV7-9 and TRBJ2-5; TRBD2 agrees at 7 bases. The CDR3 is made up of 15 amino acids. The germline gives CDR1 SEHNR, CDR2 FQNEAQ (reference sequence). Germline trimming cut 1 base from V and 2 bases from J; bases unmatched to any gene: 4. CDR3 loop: CASSLGLAVQETQYF. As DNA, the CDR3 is TGTGCCAGCAGCTTAGGGCTAGCGGTACAAGAGACCCAGTACTTC.

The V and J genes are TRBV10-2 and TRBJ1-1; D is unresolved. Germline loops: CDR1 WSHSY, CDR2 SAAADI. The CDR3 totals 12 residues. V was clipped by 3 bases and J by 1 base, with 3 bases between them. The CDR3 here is CASSDQNTEAFF. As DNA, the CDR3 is TGCGCCAGCAGTGATCAGAACACTGAAGCTTTCTTT.

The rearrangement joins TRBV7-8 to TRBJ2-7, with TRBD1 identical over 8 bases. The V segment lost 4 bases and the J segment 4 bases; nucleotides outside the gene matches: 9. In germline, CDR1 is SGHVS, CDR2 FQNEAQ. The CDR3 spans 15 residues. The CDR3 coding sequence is TGTGCCAGCAGCTCCTGGGGGCAGGGGGCGTACGAGCAGTACTTC. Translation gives CASSSWGQGAYEQYF.

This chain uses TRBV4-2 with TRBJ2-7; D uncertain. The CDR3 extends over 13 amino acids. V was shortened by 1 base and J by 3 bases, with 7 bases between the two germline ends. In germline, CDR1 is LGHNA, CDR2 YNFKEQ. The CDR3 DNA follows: TGTGCCAGCAGCCAAGCACTGAACTACGAGCAGTACTTC. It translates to CASSQALNYEQYF.

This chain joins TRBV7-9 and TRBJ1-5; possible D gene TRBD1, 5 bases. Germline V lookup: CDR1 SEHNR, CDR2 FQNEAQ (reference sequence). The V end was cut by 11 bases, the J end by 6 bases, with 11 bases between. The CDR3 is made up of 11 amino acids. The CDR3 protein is CAAGGGQPQHF. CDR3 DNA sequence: TGTGCCGCCGGCGGGGGTCAGCCCCAGCATTTT.

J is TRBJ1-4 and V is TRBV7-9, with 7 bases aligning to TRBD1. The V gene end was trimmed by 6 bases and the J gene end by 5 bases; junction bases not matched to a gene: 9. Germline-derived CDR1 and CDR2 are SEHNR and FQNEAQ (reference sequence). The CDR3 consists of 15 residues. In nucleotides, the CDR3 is TGTGCCAGCAGGGATCCCGGGACAGAAAATGAAAAACTGTTTTTT. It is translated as CASRDPGTENEKLFF.

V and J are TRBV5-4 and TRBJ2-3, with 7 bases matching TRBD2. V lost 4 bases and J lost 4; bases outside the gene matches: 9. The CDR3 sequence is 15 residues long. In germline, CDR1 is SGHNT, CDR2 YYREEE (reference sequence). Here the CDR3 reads CASSAWGGSADTQYF. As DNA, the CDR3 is TGTGCCAGCAGCGCGTGGGGAGGGAGTGCAGATACGCAGTATTTT. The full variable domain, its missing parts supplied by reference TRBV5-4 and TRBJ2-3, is ETGVTQSPTHLIKTRGQQVTLRCSSQSGHNTVSWYQQALGQGPQFIFQYYREEENGRGNFPPRFSGLQFPNYSSELNVNALELDDSALYLCASSAWGGSADTQYFGPGTRLTVL.

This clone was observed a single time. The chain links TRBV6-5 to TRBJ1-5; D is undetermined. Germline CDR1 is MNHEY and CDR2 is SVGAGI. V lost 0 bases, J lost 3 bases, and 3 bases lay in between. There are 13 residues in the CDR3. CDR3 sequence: CASSYSDNQPQHF. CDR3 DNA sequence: TGTGCCAGCAGTTACTCGGACAATCAGCCCCAGCATTTT.

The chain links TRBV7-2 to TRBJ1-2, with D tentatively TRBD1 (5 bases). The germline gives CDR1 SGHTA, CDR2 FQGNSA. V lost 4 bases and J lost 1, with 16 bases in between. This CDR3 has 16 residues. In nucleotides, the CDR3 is TGTGCCAGCAGCTCGCCCCGACAGATTAATAACTATGGCTACACCTTC. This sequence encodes CASSSPRQINNYGYTF.

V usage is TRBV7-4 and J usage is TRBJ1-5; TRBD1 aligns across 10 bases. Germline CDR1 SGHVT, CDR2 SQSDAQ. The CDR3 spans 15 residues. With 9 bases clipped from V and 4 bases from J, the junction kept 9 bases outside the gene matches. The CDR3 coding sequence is TGTGCCAGTTCCCGGGACAGGGGTATTAATCAGCCCCAGCATTTT. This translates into CASSRDRGINQPQHF.

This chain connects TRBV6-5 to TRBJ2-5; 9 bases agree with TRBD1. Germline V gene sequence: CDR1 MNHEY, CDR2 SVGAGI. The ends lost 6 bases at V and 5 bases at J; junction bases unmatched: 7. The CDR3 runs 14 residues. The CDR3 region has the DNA TGTGCCAGCAGCCAAGAACAGGGGGCGGAGACCCAGTACTTC. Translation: CASSQEQGAETQYF.

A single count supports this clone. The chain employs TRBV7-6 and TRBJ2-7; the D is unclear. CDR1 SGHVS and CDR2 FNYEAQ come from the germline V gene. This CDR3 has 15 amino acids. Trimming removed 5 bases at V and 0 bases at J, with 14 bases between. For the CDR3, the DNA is TGTGCCAGCAGCCCCTCTGGGTCGCGCTCCTACGAGCAGTACTTC. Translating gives CASSPSGSRSYEQYF.

CDR3 sequence reads: CASSELVPNEQFF. In DNA form, the CDR3 reads TGTGCCAGCAGCGAACTAGTGCCCAATGAGCAGTTCTTC. The gene calls are TRBV6-1 and TRBJ2-1; D perhaps matches TRBD2 (5 bases). The CDR3 extends over 13 amino acids. Trimming pared 6 bases from V and 6 bases from J, leaving 12 bases between. Germline V lookup: CDR1 MNHNS, CDR2 SASEGT.

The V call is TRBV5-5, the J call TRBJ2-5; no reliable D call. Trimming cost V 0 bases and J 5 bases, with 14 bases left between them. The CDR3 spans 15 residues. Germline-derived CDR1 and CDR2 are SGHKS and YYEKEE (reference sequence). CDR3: CASSLDLGPGETQYF. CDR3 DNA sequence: TGTGCCAGCAGCTTGGATTTAGGACCTGGCGAGACCCAGTACTTC. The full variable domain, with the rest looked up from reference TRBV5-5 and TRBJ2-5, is DAGVTQSPTHLIKTRGQQVTLRCSPISGHKSVSWYQQVLGQGPQFIFQYYEKEERGRGNFPDRFSARQFPNYSSELNVNALLLGDSALYLCASSLDLGPGETQYFGPGTRLLVL.

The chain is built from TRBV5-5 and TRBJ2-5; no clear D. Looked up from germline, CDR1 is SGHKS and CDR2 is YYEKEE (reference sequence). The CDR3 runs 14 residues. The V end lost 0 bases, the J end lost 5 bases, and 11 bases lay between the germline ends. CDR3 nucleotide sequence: TGTGCCAGCAGCTTGGGCCGCCTGAAGGAGACCCAGTACTTC. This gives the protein CASSLGRLKETQYF.

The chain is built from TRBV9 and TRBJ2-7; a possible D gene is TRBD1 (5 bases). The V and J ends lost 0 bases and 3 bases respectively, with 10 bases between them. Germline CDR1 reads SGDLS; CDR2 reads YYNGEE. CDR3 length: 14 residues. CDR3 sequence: CASSVGQGFYEQYF. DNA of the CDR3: TGTGCCAGCAGCGTAGGGCAGGGTTTCTACGAGCAGTACTTC.

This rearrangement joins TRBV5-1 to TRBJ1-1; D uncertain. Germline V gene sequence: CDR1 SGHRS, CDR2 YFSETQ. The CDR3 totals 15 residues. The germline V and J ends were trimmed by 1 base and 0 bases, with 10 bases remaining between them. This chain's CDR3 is CASSLRPGLNTEAFF. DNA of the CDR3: TGCGCCAGCAGCTTGCGTCCGGGATTGAACACTGAAGCTTTCTTT.

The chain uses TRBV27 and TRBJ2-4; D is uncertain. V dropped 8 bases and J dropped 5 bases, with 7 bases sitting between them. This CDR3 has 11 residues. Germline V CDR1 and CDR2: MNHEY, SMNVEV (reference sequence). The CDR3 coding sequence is TGTGCCAGCCCTAGGGAAAACATTCAGTACTTC. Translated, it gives CASPRENIQYF.

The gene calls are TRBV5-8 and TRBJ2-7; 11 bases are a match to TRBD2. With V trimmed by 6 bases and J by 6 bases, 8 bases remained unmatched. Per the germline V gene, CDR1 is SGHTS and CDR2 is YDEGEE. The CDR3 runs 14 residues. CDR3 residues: CASTRLAGTREQYF. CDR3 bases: TGTGCCAGCACCCGACTAGCGGGAACTCGCGAGCAGTACTTC.